What follows describes a single TCR beta chain. This entry is derived from a study of blood T cell repertoires in COVID-19. Background on the study: Collection of acute and convalescent COVID-19 samples took place in the United States, Italy and Spain. PBMCs, B-cell-depleted T cells, or T cells were the source of the cDNA or gDNA that made up the material.

Germline CDR1 and CDR2: MNHEY and SVGAGI. V lost 9 bases, J lost 7 bases, and 18 bases lay in between. This CDR3 comprises 13 residues. Followed over time, Seattle patients had been enrolled while infection was active. Profiling relied on immunoSEQ multiplex PCR, and the TCRdb table lists in-frame clones only, not all of them. The sample lists roughly 350,000 clones, roughly 86% occurring once. The receptor's source is a woman aged 70-85 years with COVID-19, enrolled during active disease. The rearrangement joins TRBV6-5 to TRBJ1-1; no reliable D call. Material for sequencing was peripheral blood. CDR3 DNA sequence: TGTGCCAGTATCCTCCCCCCTGACAATGAAGCTTTCTTT. Its protein is CASILPPDNEAFF.